These 28 T cell receptor beta chains came from one sample sequenced in a study of T cells after yellow fever vaccination. TCRdb independently ran MiXCR on the 5' RACE reads; one entry per CDR3 protein. The sample includes roughly 96,000 distinct CDR3 sequences, around 9.8% of them seen just once. The sequencing used CD8+ T cells not binding an NS4B(214-222) dextramer, sorted from PBMCs, collected roughly 15 days after the first yellow fever vaccination. These receptors all come from a man aged 18 to 30 who received the YFV17D yellow fever vaccine.

This clonotype has more than one count but fewer than ten. The chain combines TRBV7-8 with TRBJ2-5, with D perhaps matching TRBD1 (6 bases). The CDR3 sequence is 13 residues long. Trimming cost V 2 bases and J 4 bases, with 8 bases left between them. Germline assignment: CDR1 SGHVS and CDR2 FQNEAQ. The chain's CDR3 is CASSLWGPETQYF. CDR3 sequence (DNA): TGTGCCAGCAGCTTATGGGGGCCAGAGACCCAGTACTTC.

At least ten counts were recorded for this clonotype. V and J are TRBV6-4 and TRBJ2-1; D possibly corresponds to TRBD2 (5 bases). The CDR3 totals 13 residues. The germline V and J ends were trimmed by 4 bases and 4 bases, with 8 bases remaining between them. In germline, CDR1 is MRHNA, CDR2 SNTAGT. CDR3 sequence (DNA): TGTGCCAGCAGTGTCGGGGATTACAATGAGCAGTTCTTC. Translation: CASSVGDYNEQFF.

The chain links TRBV12-5 to TRBJ1-2, with D hard to call. V shed 3 bases and J shed 8 bases, with 13 bases lying between them. Germline V CDR1 and CDR2: LGHNT, FRNRAP. This CDR3 has 13 residues. The CDR3 DNA follows: TGTGCTAGTGGTTTTTCGGCCTTTGAAGGCTACACCTTC. As protein: CASGFSAFEGYTF.

This clonotype was counted ten times or more. The V call is TRBV12-3 or TRBV12-4, the J call TRBJ2-7; the D is unclear. The CDR3 loop spans 12 amino acids. Trimming removed 5 bases at V and 3 bases at J, with 8 bases between. DNA of the CDR3: TGTGCCAGCAGTCCCAACAGCTACGAGCAGTACTTC. It encodes CASSPNSYEQYF.

This clonotype was observed a few times. This chain connects TRBV7-6 to TRBJ2-7, with 7 bases aligning to TRBD1. The V gene's germline CDR1 is SGHVS and CDR2 FNYEAQ. V lost 5 bases and J lost 6; bases outside the gene matches: 10. The length of the CDR3 is 14 residues. The CDR3 spells CASSIETGTGEQYF. The CDR3 DNA reads as TGTGCCAGCAGCATCGAGACAGGGACCGGCGAGCAGTACTTC.

The rearrangement joins TRBV30 to TRBJ2-5, with no clear D. The CDR3 has 12 amino acids. V lost 2 bases, J lost 5 bases, and 9 bases lay in between. Germline CDR1 and CDR2: GTSNPN and SVGIG (reference sequence). Here the CDR3 DNA reads TGTGCCTGGAGTCCCCTAGGGGAGACCCAGTACTTC. It is translated as CAWSPLGETQYF.

This clonotype was seen a handful of times. The chain uses TRBV7-9 and TRBJ2-7; D is ambiguous. Trimming removed 5 bases at V and 3 bases at J, with 8 bases between. This CDR3 comprises 12 residues. CDR1 and CDR2 (germline): SEHNR, FQNEAQ (reference sequence). The chain's CDR3 is CASSAISYEQYF. CDR3 nucleotide sequence: TGTGCCAGCAGCGCAATAAGCTACGAGCAGTACTTC.

V and J are TRBV4-1 and TRBJ2-4; D is unresolved. The germline V gene has CDR1 MGHRA and CDR2 YSYEKL. This CDR3 has 14 residues. With 1 base removed from V and 7 bases from J, the gap between germline ends came to 11 bases. The CDR3 sequence is CASSQGPRPNIQYF. As DNA, the CDR3 is TGCGCCAGCAGCCAAGGACCACGTCCCAACATTCAGTACTTC.

The V and J genes are TRBV6-2 or TRBV6-3 and TRBJ2-5, with D possibly TRBD2 on 6 matching bases. The CDR3 consists of 13 residues. The V gene lost 4 bases and the J gene lost 5 bases, with 11 bases spanning the gap. The germline gives CDR1 MNHEY, CDR2 SVGEGT. This CDR3 is CASSLAGWETQYF. Here the CDR3 DNA reads TGTGCCAGCAGTTTGGCGGGATGGGAGACCCAGTACTTC.

This clonotype was counted a few times. The chain employs TRBV7-2 and TRBJ2-5; TRBD1 agrees at 7 bases. The junction had 14 bases not matched to a gene; V was cut back by 5 bases and J by 5 bases. Germline V gene data show CDR1 as SGHTA and CDR2 as FQGNSA. This CDR3 comprises 16 residues. CDR3 sequence: CASSPRTGPRGETQYF. Here the CDR3 DNA reads TGTGCCAGCAGCCCCCGGACAGGCCCCCGAGGCGAGACCCAGTACTTC.

This rearrangement joins TRBV9 to TRBJ2-3; D gene uncertain. Per germline, CDR1 SGDLS and CDR2 YYNGEE. The germline V and J ends were trimmed by 4 bases and 0 bases, with 15 bases remaining between them. CDR3 size: 16 residues. CDR3 DNA sequence: TGTGCCAGCAGCCCATATCTCCTAGTTAGCACAGATACGCAGTATTTT. Protein: CASSPYLLVSTDTQYF.

This clonotype was picked up a small number of times. The chain is built from TRBV5-1 and TRBJ2-2; TRBD2 might be the D (6 bases). The CDR3 sequence is 16 residues long. Germline CDR1 is SGHRS and CDR2 is YFSETQ. V lost 1 base and J lost 0, with 10 bases in between. The CDR3 DNA sequence: TGCGCCAGCAGCTTGAGGAGGGCCACGAACACCGGGGAGCTGTTTTTT. It codes for CASSLRRATNTGELFF. The variable domain in full, completed from reference TRBV5-1 and TRBJ2-2, reads KAGVTQTPRYLIKTRGQQVTLSCSPISGHRSVSWYQQTPGQGLQFLFEYFSETQRNKGNFPGRFSGRQFSNSRSEMNVSTLELGDSALYLCASSLRRATNTGELFFGEGSRLTVL.

This clonotype was detected ten times or more. CDR3 DNA: TGTGCCAGCAGCCAAGGCCAGATAGCCAAAAACATTCAGTACTTC. Translation: CASSQGQIAKNIQYF. The rearrangement links TRBV14 to TRBJ2-4; no definite D call. V dropped 1 base and J dropped 0 bases, with 7 bases sitting between them. Germline assignment: CDR1 SGHDN and CDR2 FVKESK. The CDR3 is made up of 15 amino acids. The full variable domain, with the rest looked up from reference TRBV14 and TRBJ2-4, is EAGVTQFPSHSVIEKGQTVTLRCDPISGHDNLYWYRRVMGKEIKFLLHFVKESKQDESGMPNNRFLAERTGGTYSTLKVQPAELEDSGVYFCASSQGQIAKNIQYFGAGTRLSVL.

The V and J genes are TRBV5-4 and TRBJ1-1, with D unclear. Germline V gene lookup returns CDR1 SGHNT and CDR2 YYREEE (reference sequence). V gave up 4 bases and J gave up 5 bases, with 9 bases separating them. The CDR3 extends over 12 amino acids. CDR3 residues: CASSPGRTEAFF. The CDR3 DNA is TGTGCCAGCAGCCCGGGAAGGACTGAAGCTTTCTTT.

The chain links TRBV11-2 to TRBJ2-3; D might be TRBD2 (7 bases). Germline CDR1 SGHAT, CDR2 FQNNGV. Trimming shortened V by 8 bases and J by 0 bases, and 21 bases separated the two germline ends. There are 17 residues in the CDR3. In DNA, the CDR3 is TGTGCCAGCTACTGGGTCGGGGCGGGGGCGAGCACAGATACGCAGTATTTT. Its translation: CASYWVGAGASTDTQYF.

The chain uses TRBV12-3 or TRBV12-4 and TRBJ2-2; no firm D call. The V and J ends lost 1 base and 7 bases respectively, with 10 bases between them. The CDR3 has 14 amino acids. The CDR3 loop is CASSLEGSGGELFF. DNA of the CDR3: TGTGCCAGCAGTTTAGAAGGGTCGGGCGGGGAGCTGTTTTTT.

This clonotype has a handful of counts. V usage is TRBV6-2 or TRBV6-3 and J usage is TRBJ2-3; 9 bases fit TRBD1. The V and J ends lost 7 bases and 4 bases, in that order; junction bases with no gene match: 6. The germline V gene encodes CDR1 MNHEY and CDR2 SVGEGT. The CDR3 has 14 amino acids. CDR3 sequence reads: CASTWDRAPDTQYF. As DNA, the CDR3 is TGTGCCAGCACCTGGGACAGGGCCCCAGATACGCAGTATTTT.

At least ten counts were recorded for this clonotype. The chain joins TRBV23-1 to TRBJ2-2; no clear D gene. TRBV23-1 is reported as an ORF; its role is uncertain. V was clipped by 3 bases and J by 4 bases, with 0 bases between them. This CDR3 has 11 amino acids. The CDR3 sequence: CASSHTGELFF. In DNA form, the CDR3 reads TGCGCCAGCAGTCACACCGGGGAGCTGTTTTTT.

The chain couples TRBV11-2 to TRBJ2-1, with TRBD2 identical over 13 bases. This CDR3 is 16 amino acids long. V lost 4 bases and J lost 7; bases outside the gene matches: 7. The germline V gene has CDR1 SGHAT and CDR2 FQNNGV. CDR3 sequence: CASSSFTSGGGNEQFF. The CDR3 DNA is TGTGCCAGCAGCTCCTTTACTAGCGGGGGGGGTAATGAGCAGTTCTTC. The complete variable domain, with remaining parts taken from reference TRBV11-2 and TRBJ2-1, reads EAGVAQSPRYKIIEKRQSVAFWCNPISGHATLYWYQQILGQGPKLLIQFQNNGVVDDSQLPKDRFSAERLKGVDSTLKIQPAKLEDSAVYLCASSSFTSGGGNEQFFGPGTRLTVL.

In nucleotides, the CDR3 is TGTGCCAGCAGCTGGGACACTGAGAAGGCTAATGAAAAACTGTTTTTT. Translating gives CASSWDTEKANEKLFF. This chain uses TRBV7-9 with TRBJ1-4; tentative D call: TRBD1 (6 bases). The length of the CDR3 is 16 residues. The V gene lost 4 bases and the J gene lost 3 bases, with 15 bases spanning the gap. Germline V gives CDR1 SEHNR, CDR2 FQNEAQ (reference sequence).

This clonotype was counted between two and nine times. This rearrangement joins TRBV3-1 to TRBJ1-6; D is unresolved. V was cut by 5 bases and J by 7 bases, with 12 bases left in between. CDR3 length: 14 amino acids. CDR1 is LGHDT, CDR2 YNNKEL, per germline (reference sequence). The CDR3 DNA is TGTGCCAGCAGCTTACGGACGGAGAATTCACCCCTCCACTTT. As protein: CASSLRTENSPLHF.

This clonotype turned up a few times. The chain combines TRBV12-3 or TRBV12-4 with TRBJ1-3; possibly TRBD1 for D (6 bases). This CDR3 contains 12 residues. The V and J ends lost 6 bases and 12 bases respectively, with 15 bases between them. CDR3 bases: TGTGCCAGCAGCCTGGGAGGGGGTCTCATATATTTT. Protein sequence: CASSLGGGLIYF.

The chain combines TRBV7-3 with TRBJ1-2; 8 bases agree with TRBD1. Germline V gene data show CDR1 as SGHTA and CDR2 as FQGTGA. The CDR3 is made up of 13 amino acids. V gave up 4 bases and J gave up 7 bases; unmatched junction bases: 5. The CDR3 DNA reads as TGTGCCAGCAGCTCCTCAGGGGGCTTTGGCTACACCTTC. It translates to CASSSSGGFGYTF.

This chain connects TRBV9 to TRBJ2-3, with D possibly being TRBD1 or TRBD2 (5 bases each). The CDR3 length is 13 residues. V lost 4 bases, J lost 3 bases, and 9 bases lay in between. CDR1 and CDR2 (germline): SGDLS, YYNGEE. CDR3 residues: CASSRDGTDTQYF. DNA for the CDR3: TGTGCCAGCAGCCGGGACGGGACAGATACGCAGTATTTT.

The chain joins TRBV7-2 to TRBJ1-2; D not certain. The germline V and J ends were trimmed by 4 bases and 4 bases, with 10 bases remaining between them. This CDR3 is 13 amino acids long. The V gene's germline CDR1 is SGHTA and CDR2 FQGNSA. This CDR3 reads CASSYGSTYGYTF. The CDR3 DNA is TGTGCCAGCAGCTACGGGTCCACCTATGGCTACACCTTC.

The rearrangement uses TRBV14 and TRBJ1-2, with D perhaps matching TRBD1 (5 bases). The germline gives CDR1 SGHDN, CDR2 FVKESK. Trimming removed 5 bases from V and 7 bases from J, with 23 bases in between. The CDR3 extends over 16 amino acids. The CDR3 reads CASSLAGGQGVGGYTF. CDR3 DNA sequence: TGTGCCAGCAGCTTAGCCGGCGGCCAGGGCGTTGGTGGCTACACCTTC.

This clonotype was seen a handful of times. V usage is TRBV5-4 and J usage is TRBJ2-1; 9 nucleotides agree with TRBD1. The CDR3 totals 17 residues. Germline CDR1 is SGHNT and CDR2 is YYREEE (reference sequence). Losses at the gene ends were 4 bases for V and 4 bases for J; bases not matched to a gene: 12. CDR3 coding DNA: TGTGCCAGCAGCCTTCCCGGGACAGGGAGAGGTTACAATGAGCAGTTCTTC. Translated: CASSLPGTGRGYNEQFF.

This clonotype was seen a handful of times. This chain links TRBV24-1 with TRBJ2-7; TRBD1 aligns across 7 bases. Germline V gives CDR1 KGHDR, CDR2 SFDVKD. The CDR3 has 15 residues. The trim removed 7 bases at V and 0 bases at J, leaving 8 bases unmatched. Here the CDR3 DNA reads TGTGCCACCAGACCGGACAGGTTCAGCTCCTACGAGCAGTACGTC. This codes for CATRPDRFSSYEQYV.